There are a few counts of the clone carrying this TCR beta chain. The target antigen is unknown. Some clones are missing from TCRdb's copy, which holds only in-frame ones; the method was immunoSEQ multiplex PCR. The data contain 50,000 to 80,000 clones, about 86% of them singletons. The data originate from a study of OX40 agonist ivuxolimab in advanced cancers. General observations from the study: Which antigen the expanded peripheral T cells recognized is unknown. Expanded clones were, on average, more numerous in CD8+ T cells than in CD4+. CD4+ and CD8+ T cells in blood underwent clonal expansion by week 6 at 0.1 to 3.0 mg/kg. Some nonresponders additionally presented with little normalized T-cell clonal expansion.

This clonotype was sampled from an adult with an advanced solid tumor such as melanoma, head and neck, liver or kidney cancer. The source material was CD4+ or CD8+ T cells sorted from blood, sampled in a trial of the OX40 agonist ivuxolimab.

CDR3 loop: CASSTGGRYEQYF. In DNA, the CDR3 is TGTGCCAGCAGTACAGGGGGCAGGTACGAGCAGTACTTC. This rearrangement joins TRBV28 to TRBJ2-7; 9 bases fit TRBD1. This CDR3 has 13 amino acids. CDR1 MDHEN and CDR2 SYDVKM come from the germline V gene. V lost 5 bases, J lost 4 bases, and 3 bases stayed unmatched.